This T cell receptor beta chain was retrieved from a study of cytomegalovirus exposure and HLA in healthy donors. Germline lookup yields CDR1 MDHEN and CDR2 SYDVKM. Termini included, the CDR3 measures 16 amino acids. This PCR relied on a set of 60 Vbeta primers and 13 Jbeta primers. In the authors' workflow: Later, 75 million to 100 million unique TCR beta chains were counted in an analysis, and about 12 million of them were shared. Repertoires were generated with immunoSEQ multiplex PCR, while TCRdb's copy carries only in-frame clones and drops some. V, J and clone size were drawn from that table, and D and trimming were deduced from the DNA. Of some 200,000 clones listed, 70% to 80% are singletons. A note on this clone: The CDR3 carries no conserved terminal phenylalanine or tryptophan, so it likely arises from a read error. The DNA is left out, because the CDR3 cannot be placed on it with certainty; the CDR3 is given as TCRdb lists it.

The V call is TRBV28, the J call TRBJ1-1; the table's D call TRBD1 went unverified against the DNA. Material for sequencing was PBMCs. The source of this sequence is a male donor in good health and CMV-seropositive. The CDR3 spells CASSSPRSLGQLEIKG.